In its sample, the clone carrying this TCR beta chain was seen a few times. The data belong to a study of blood T cell repertoires in COVID-19. Trimming took 0 bases from V and 11 from J, leaving 13 bases between them. Germline assignment: CDR1 MNHEY and CDR2 SMNVEV (reference sequence). CDR3 length: 13 residues. In the original analysis: Amplifying reference gene primers gave estimates of nucleated cell counts. Clones were read by immunoSEQ multiplex PCR, and TCRdb kept only the in-frame ones, dropping some. V and J calls and clone size come straight from that table; D and trimming were deduced from the DNA. The sample includes a few hundred thousand clones, 70% to 90% of them seen just once.

Sequences were obtained from peripheral blood. The chain links TRBV27 to TRBJ1-1, with a tentative D call TRBD1 (5 bases). The TCR sequence derives from a woman in her forties or fifties with acute or convalescent COVID-19. The CDR3 DNA follows: TGTGCCAGCAGTTTATCTTGGGGCTGGGGCGCTTTCTTT. As protein: CASSLSWGWGAFF.